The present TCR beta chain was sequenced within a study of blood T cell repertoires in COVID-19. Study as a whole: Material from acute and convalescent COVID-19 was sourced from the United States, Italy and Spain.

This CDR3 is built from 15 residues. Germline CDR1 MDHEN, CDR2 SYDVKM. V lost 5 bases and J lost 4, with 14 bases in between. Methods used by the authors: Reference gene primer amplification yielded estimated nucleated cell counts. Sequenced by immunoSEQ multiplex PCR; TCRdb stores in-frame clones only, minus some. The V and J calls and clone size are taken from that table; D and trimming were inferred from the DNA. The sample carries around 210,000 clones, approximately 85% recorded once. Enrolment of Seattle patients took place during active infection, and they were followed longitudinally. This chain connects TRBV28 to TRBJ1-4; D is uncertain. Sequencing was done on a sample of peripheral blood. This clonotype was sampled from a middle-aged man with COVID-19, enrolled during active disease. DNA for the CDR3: TGTGCCAGCAGTCCACGTAAGATCTATAATGAAAAACTGTTTTTT. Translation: CASSPRKIYNEKLFF.